This TCR beta chain came from a study of blood T cells in healthy people across ages. Findings and limits, study-wide: It was the long-lived donors that had more naive CD4+ cells and higher diversity than aged donors. Possibly, changes in expanded clonotypes were confounded because donor CMV status was unknown. Naive T cell percentage by flow cytometry tracked strongly with beta diversity.

To note about this clonotype: Antigen unknown.

CDR1 and CDR2 (germline): LGHNA, YNFKEQ. Trimming at V came to 1 base and at J to 3 bases, leaving 9 bases not matched to a gene. This CDR3 comprises 16 residues. With a J-beta primer mix and a sample-barcoded 5' primer, a second PCR ran about 7 to 12 cycles. Every cDNA molecule carried a tag from a template-switch adaptor bearing 12 random nucleotides. MiXCR was run by TCRdb on the 5' RACE reads, yielding one entry per CDR3 protein. The sample holds approximately 1.5 million distinct CDR3 sequences, 40% to 45% seen once. This clonotype was obtained from a woman aged 18-29 years in good health. The sequenced material came from blood. The V gene is TRBV4-2, the J gene TRBJ2-7; TRBD2 agrees at 7 bases. CDR3 region: CASSQAQGDYLYEQYF. The CDR3 bases are TGTGCCAGCAGCCAAGCCCAAGGGGACTATCTCTACGAGCAGTACTTC.